The rows below give T cell receptor beta chains drawn from one sample of a study of cytomegalovirus exposure and HLA in healthy donors. The protocol was immunoSEQ multiplex PCR, while the TCRdb copy is restricted to in-frame clones and leaves out a portion. The repertoire holds some 250,000 clones, with roughly 87% as singletons. Sequencing used PBMCs. The receptors here all came from a woman aged 40 to 49 in good health and CMV-seropositive. Each CDR3 is given without its conserved first and last residue. The order of the fields is J gene, V gene, CDR3 protein.

>TRBJ1-2|TRBV9
ASSLSGTVISGYT
>TRBJ2-7|TRBV6-5
ASSRTQRGGYEQY
>TRBJ1-2|TRBV4-3
ASSQDIGSGYT
>TRBJ2-5|TRBV18
ASSPRIQGTGETQY
>TRBJ1-6|TRBV27
ASSARGYDYNSPLH
>TRBJ2-7|TRBV4-1
ASSQDLEKQY
>TRBJ1-5|TRBV19
ASNWALQPQH
>TRBJ1-1|TRBV6-4
ASSLGPGTEAF
>TRBJ2-7|TRBV7-3
ASSLERERSYEQY
>TRBJ2-7|TRBV9
ASSGAPLAGSYEQY
>TRBJ2-7|TRBV5-4
ASSYTLAEEQY
>TRBJ2-1|TRBV18
ASSQGGNEQF
>TRBJ2-3|TRBV6-5
ASSYSRTTSTDTQY
>TRBJ2-1|TRBV6-4
ASRSKGANSYNEQF